This TCR beta chain was identified during a study of cytomegalovirus exposure and HLA in healthy donors. The overall study: As released early, the data held 65 million to 90 million unique TCRs from HLA-typed donors.

General observations from the study: It was confirmed in vitro that a few of the CMV-associated chains were specific for CMV antigens. Accurate prediction of most subjects' HLA-A and HLA-B alleles from TCR beta sequences was reported.

About this clone itself: The antigen remains unidentified.

The CDR3 is 15 amino acids. Germline lookup yields CDR1 MNHEY and CDR2 SVGAGI. V lost 5 bases, J lost 10 bases, and 21 bases lay in between. Primers included in the PCR were 60 Vbeta and 13 Jbeta primers. Data came from immunoSEQ multiplex PCR; TCRdb stores just in-frame clones and leaves some out. The sample shows 100,000 to 150,000 clones, 75% to 85% of them seen only once. The gene calls are TRBV6-5 and TRBJ2-1; maybe TRBD1 (5 bases). The material sequenced was PBMCs. The TCR comes from a man between 40 and 49 years old in good health and CMV-seronegative. Written as DNA, the CDR3 is TGTGCCAGCAGTCGTTCAACCGCCCTATGGGGCGAGCAGTTCTTC. Translated, it gives CASSRSTALWGEQFF.